This TCR beta chain is from a study of OX40 agonist ivuxolimab in advanced cancers. Study at large: Patients were treated with intravenous ivuxolimab, dosed at 0.01 to 10 mg/kg and infused every 2 weeks.

The repertoire was sequenced with immunoSEQ multiplex PCR; TCRdb's copy has only in-frame clones and lacks some. This table has more than 30,000 clones, approximately 87% appearing once. Germline loops: CDR1 SNHLY, CDR2 FYNNEI. V was shortened by 6 bases and J by 4 bases, with 15 bases between the two germline ends. The CDR3 has 14 amino acids. This sequence joins TRBV2 and TRBJ1-2, with D maybe TRBD1 (5 bases). The receptor was isolated from an adult with an advanced solid tumor such as melanoma, head and neck, liver or kidney cancer. Here the sequenced sample was CD4+ or CD8+ T cells sorted from blood, taken in a trial of the OX40 agonist ivuxolimab. The CDR3 spells CASRALGAGYGYTF. The DNA for the CDR3 is TGTGCCAGCAGAGCACTCGGGGCTGGCTATGGCTACACCTTC.